Below are 15 T cell receptor beta chains sequenced from a single sample in a study of T cells after yellow fever vaccination. Each CDR3 protein gets one entry after TCRdb re-called the 5' RACE reads with MiXCR. The data show 250,000 or so distinct CDR3 sequences, 5.5% to 8.5% seen once. Here the sequenced sample was CD4+ T cells sorted from PBMCs, taken on the day of the yellow fever booster vaccination. Every receptor here comes from a man aged 25-45 years who received the YFV17D yellow fever vaccine.

This clonotype has only a few counts. The chain has TRBV7-6 and TRBJ2-5; D is undetermined. Per the germline V gene, CDR1 is SGHVS and CDR2 is FNYEAQ. V lost 5 bases to trimming and J lost 1 base, with 14 bases between them. This CDR3 contains 15 residues. DNA for the CDR3: TGTGCCAGCAGCCCACCTCCTTGGGCCCAAGAGACCCAGTACTTC. Its protein is CASSPPPWAQETQYF.

The chain couples TRBV23-1 to TRBJ2-2; no clear D. TRBV23-1 is noted as an ORF with a role that remains uncertain. V shed 2 bases and J shed 6 bases, with 10 bases lying between them. The CDR3 length is 14 residues. DNA of the CDR3: TGCGCCAGCAGTCAACGATATACGGCCGGGGAGCTGTTTTTT. This gives the protein CASSQRYTAGELFF.

Many counts were recorded for this clonotype. This rearrangement joins TRBV5-1 to TRBJ2-2; no clear D gene. The V gene's germline CDR1 is SGHRS and CDR2 YFSETQ. Trimming took 1 base from V and 6 from J, leaving 7 bases between them. The CDR3 length is 13 residues. The CDR3 DNA is TGCGCCAGCAGCTTGTCGTGGGCCGGGGAGCTGTTTTTT. Translating gives CASSLSWAGELFF.

The chain couples TRBV7-8 to TRBJ2-7, with a possible D match to TRBD1 (6 bases). The ends were cut back, 2 bases at V and 2 bases at J, with 16 bases in the middle. Germline V gene lookup returns CDR1 SGHVS and CDR2 FQNEAQ. The CDR3 is 16 amino acids. This CDR3 is CASSLLGSGAAYEQYF. DNA of the CDR3: TGTGCCAGCAGCTTATTAGGGTCAGGGGCGGCCTACGAGCAGTACTTC.

This clonotype was seen repeatedly, ten times or more. The chain combines TRBV6-5 with TRBJ2-3, with TRBD2 identical over 9 bases. The CDR3 extends over 17 amino acids. CDR1 is MNHEY, CDR2 SVGAGI, per germline. The J segment lost 0 bases and the V segment lost 0 bases, leaving 4 bases of the junction unmatched. For the CDR3, the DNA is TGTGCCAGCAGTTACTCCCCTAGCGGGATTAGCACAGATACGCAGTATTTT. It translates to CASSYSPSGISTDTQYF.

The chain links TRBV6-2 or TRBV6-3 to TRBJ2-2, with a weak D call TRBD1 (5 bases). Deletions cut 2 bases from V and 5 bases from J, with 9 bases between. The CDR3 runs to 14 residues. Germline V gene lookup returns CDR1 MNHEY and CDR2 SVGEGT. This chain's CDR3 is CASSYPGPTGELFF. In DNA form, the CDR3 reads TGTGCCAGCAGTTACCCAGGGCCGACCGGGGAGCTGTTTTTT.

This clonotype was counted at least ten times. This chain joins TRBV18 and TRBJ2-5; maybe TRBD2 (5 bases). Germline V gives CDR1 KGHSH, CDR2 LQKENI. V shed 5 bases and J shed 5 bases, with 15 bases lying between them. CDR3 length: 14 amino acids. CDR3 sequence: CASSSVQRKETQYF. The CDR3 DNA follows: TGTGCCAGCTCATCCGTGCAGCGGAAGGAGACCCAGTACTTC.

This clonotype was counted between two and nine times. V usage is TRBV3-1 and J usage is TRBJ1-1, with unresolved D. The CDR3 loop spans 14 amino acids. V was shortened by 4 bases and J by 1 base, with 10 bases between the two germline ends. Germline CDR1 is LGHDT and CDR2 is YNNKEL (reference sequence). The CDR3 sequence: CASSPNWGNTEAFF. In nucleotides, the CDR3 is TGTGCCAGCAGCCCGAACTGGGGGAACACTGAAGCTTTCTTT.

The table lists this clonotype with many counts. The V call is TRBV12-3 or TRBV12-4, the J call TRBJ2-1; D gene uncertain. Trimming removed 6 bases from V and 5 bases from J, with 11 bases in between. CDR3 length equals 13 residues. CDR3 sequence reads: CASSRRLDNEQFF. Written as DNA, the CDR3 is TGTGCCAGCAGCCGCAGGTTAGACAATGAGCAGTTCTTC.

This clonotype was detected only a few times. V and J are TRBV28 and TRBJ2-5; 9 bases map to TRBD1. Germline V gene data show CDR1 as MDHEN and CDR2 as SYDVKM. V shed 3 bases and J 4 bases; nucleotides not matched to a gene: 6. The length of the CDR3 is 15 residues. This CDR3 is CASSFTTGGRETQYF. The CDR3 DNA reads as TGTGCCAGCAGTTTCACGACAGGGGGGCGAGAGACCCAGTACTTC. Using reference TRBV28 and TRBJ2-5 for the parts outside the CDR3, the full variable domain is DVKVTQSSRYLVKRTGEKVFLECVQDMDHENMFWYRQDPGLGLRLIYFSYDVKMKEKGDIPEGYSVSREKKERFSLILESASTNQTSMYLCASSFTTGGRETQYFGPGTRLLVL.

The chain is built from TRBV18 and TRBJ1-5; 7 bases map to TRBD1. The CDR3 runs 16 residues. The ends lost 3 bases at V and 7 bases at J; junction bases unmatched: 12. Germline loops: CDR1 KGHSH, CDR2 LQKENI. The CDR3 protein is CASSPDRASAWQPQHF. CDR3 nucleotide sequence: TGTGCCAGCTCACCCGACAGGGCCAGCGCCTGGCAGCCCCAGCATTTT.

This clonotype was observed many times. The chain combines TRBV6-5 with TRBJ2-1, with a possible D match to TRBD2 (6 bases). This CDR3 spans 14 amino acids. The germline V gene encodes CDR1 MNHEY and CDR2 SVGAGI. With 7 bases removed from V and 5 bases from J, the gap between germline ends came to 15 bases. CDR3 sequence reads: CASNGGVRNNEQFF. CDR3 DNA: TGTGCCAGCAACGGGGGAGTACGGAACAATGAGCAGTTCTTC.

This clonotype was detected ten times or more. The chain employs TRBV20-1 and TRBJ2-5, with 12 bases lining up with TRBD2. The germline gives CDR1 DFQATT, CDR2 SNEGSKA (reference sequence). The V segment lost 6 bases and the J segment 5 bases; nucleotides outside the gene matches: 10. CDR3 size: 15 residues. The CDR3 bases are TGCAGTGCGCAGACTAGCGGGAGCGTCCGGGAGACCCAGTACTTC. The encoded protein is CSAQTSGSVRETQYF.

Only a few counts were recorded for this clonotype. This chain joins TRBV5-6 and TRBJ2-3; D gene uncertain. This CDR3 is 14 amino acids long. V was trimmed by 0 bases and J by 4 bases, leaving 9 bases between them. The germline CDR1 and CDR2 sequences are SGHDT and YYEEEE. The CDR3 sequence is CASSLDSPADTQYF. The CDR3 DNA follows: TGTGCCAGCAGCTTGGACAGTCCGGCAGATACGCAGTATTTT.

This clonotype was observed many times. The chain links TRBV7-2 to TRBJ2-5, with D possibly TRBD2 on 6 matching bases. The CDR3 sequence is 14 residues long. V lost 3 bases and J 5 bases, leaving 13 bases between the germline ends. CDR1 and CDR2 from the germline V gene are SGHTA and FQGNSA. The CDR3 bases are TGTGCCAGCAGCTTGGGAGGTGCCGGGGAGACCCAGTACTTC. Protein product: CASSLGGAGETQYF.